The sequence of this T cell receptor beta chain was determined in a study of T cell responses to AZD1222 COVID-19 vaccine. Sequenced by immunoSEQ multiplex PCR; TCRdb stores in-frame clones only, minus some. The sample shows about 120,000 clones, around 92% of them seen only once. As regards this clone: Its cognate antigen is unknown.

This CDR3 region has 15 residues. V shed 2 bases, J shed 2 bases, and the junction held 2 bases outside the gene matches. From germline, CDR1 is MNHEY and CDR2 SVGAGI. General study results and limits: Clonal diversity was possibly underestimated, and white British individuals and females predominated among donors. Baseline seropositivity occurred in only a handful of AZD1222 recipients.

The clonotype was recovered from an adult in good health. Sequencing was performed on peripheral blood, taken on day 0 of AZD1222 vaccination. This chain joins TRBV6-5 and TRBJ2-2, with 7 bases matching TRBD2. The CDR3 region is CASSYGGGNTGELFF. The CDR3 DNA reads as TGTGCCAGCAGTTACGGGGGGGGTAACACCGGGGAGCTGTTTTTT.